Below, 25 T cell receptor beta chains from the same sample are listed, as sequenced in a study of STAT5B mutations in CD4+ large granular lymphocyte leukemia. TCRdb's copy holds only in-frame clones and misses some; the assay was immunoSEQ multiplex PCR. The table records about 40,000 clones, roughly 76% of them present only once. Sequencing used CD4+ T cells from blood buffy coats. The source is a human donor in good health.

This clone has only a few counts. The gene calls are TRBV29-1 and TRBJ2-7; D is unclear. CDR3 length: 11 residues. Germline V lookup: CDR1 SQVTM, CDR2 ANQGSEA. Trimming cost V 2 bases and J 4 bases, with 6 bases left between them. The CDR3: CSVEYGYEQYF. CDR3 nucleotide sequence: TGCAGCGTTGAATACGGGTACGAGCAGTACTTC.

V gene TRBV10-3 combines with J gene TRBJ2-7; no clear D. CDR3 length: 11 amino acids. From germline, CDR1 is ENHRY and CDR2 SYGVKD. With 3 bases removed from V and 3 bases from J, the gap between germline ends came to 3 bases. The CDR3 sequence is CAISELYEQYF. The DNA of the CDR3 is TGTGCCATCAGTGAACTCTACGAGCAGTACTTC.

The rearrangement joins TRBV29-1 to TRBJ2-5; 9 bases fit TRBD2. Germline assignment: CDR1 SQVTM and CDR2 ANQGSEA. Unmatched junction bases numbered 7, after V lost 6 bases and J lost 5 bases. The CDR3 contains 13 residues. The CDR3 here is CSVGGGGAETQYF. For the CDR3, the DNA is TGCAGCGTCGGGGGCGGGGGGGCGGAGACCCAGTACTTC.

V gene TRBV11-1 combines with J gene TRBJ1-5; D unclear. Trimming took 4 bases from V and 4 from J, leaving 14 bases between them. Germline V gene sequence: CDR1 SGHAT, CDR2 FQDESV (reference sequence). The CDR3 spans 15 residues. CDR3 protein: CASSYWQSMNQPQHF. CDR3 DNA sequence: TGTGCCAGCAGCTATTGGCAGTCTATGAATCAGCCCCAGCATTTT.

The J gene is TRBJ2-7, the V gene TRBV2; TRBD1 is a possible D gene (6 bases). The CDR3 spans 14 residues. V was clipped by 6 bases and J by 2 bases, with 14 bases between them. Germline loops: CDR1 SNHLY, CDR2 FYNNEI. The CDR3 sequence is CASRSRGVAYEQYF. The CDR3 DNA is TGTGCCAGCAGGAGCAGGGGCGTGGCCTACGAGCAGTACTTC.

The chain recombines TRBV28 with TRBJ1-5; D gene ambiguous. Germline V gene data show CDR1 as MDHEN and CDR2 as SYDVKM. This CDR3 contains 12 residues. The V end was cut by 5 bases, the J end by 5 bases, with 7 bases between. The CDR3 spells CASSPSDQPQHF. The CDR3 DNA is TGTGCCAGCAGTCCCTCGGATCAGCCCCAGCATTTT.

Only one count was recorded for this clone. As DNA, the CDR3 is TGTGCCAGCAGCTTAGCGGGGATGAACACTGAAGCTTTCTTT. Protein: CASSLAGMNTEAFF. This chain uses TRBV7-8 with TRBJ1-1; unclear D gene. Germline V gene sequence: CDR1 SGHVS, CDR2 FQNEAQ. CDR3 length equals 14 residues. Trimming cost V 0 bases and J 0 bases, with 5 bases left between them.

Only a few counts were recorded for this clone. The genes are TRBV9 and TRBJ1-6, with D possibly matching TRBD1 (5 bases). The CDR3 runs 13 residues. The V and J ends lost 0 bases and 10 bases respectively, with 8 bases between them. Germline-derived CDR1 and CDR2 are SGDLS and YYNGEE. In nucleotides, the CDR3 is TGTGCCAGCAGCGTAGGGGGGTGGTCACCCCTCCACTTT. It encodes CASSVGGWSPLHF.

The CDR3 DNA follows: TGTGCCAGCAGTCGAGGGGCGGACTCCTACAATGAGCAGTTCTTC. Translation gives CASSRGADSYNEQFF. This chain joins TRBV2 and TRBJ2-1; D tentatively fits TRBD1 or TRBD2 (5 bases each). The V gene lost 5 bases and the J gene lost 0 bases, with 11 bases spanning the gap. Germline V lookup: CDR1 SNHLY, CDR2 FYNNEI. The CDR3 is 15 residues long.

V is TRBV14 and J is TRBJ1-4; possibly TRBD1 for D (5 bases). There are 13 residues in the CDR3. The V gene lost 5 bases and the J gene lost 8 bases, with 12 bases spanning the gap. Germline CDR1 SGHDN, CDR2 FVKESK. CDR3 residues: CASSGKRDEKLFF. CDR3 nucleotides: TGTGCCAGCAGCGGGAAACGGGACGAAAAACTGTTTTTT.

V usage is TRBV14 and J usage is TRBJ1-2; 9 bases line up with TRBD1. The CDR3 is 15 amino acids. The trim removed 1 base at V and 8 bases at J, leaving 8 bases unmatched. Germline V gene lookup returns CDR1 SGHDN and CDR2 FVKESK. The chain's CDR3 is CASSQAGQGRRGYTF. The DNA of the CDR3 is TGTGCCAGCAGCCAAGCGGGACAGGGAAGGCGCGGCTACACCTTC.

V gene TRBV6-5 combines with J gene TRBJ2-1; the D is unclear. V dropped 7 bases and J dropped 5 bases, with 12 bases sitting between them. CDR1 and CDR2 (germline): MNHEY, SVGAGI. This CDR3 contains 13 residues. The CDR3 DNA follows: TGTGCCAGCACCCCTCCGGGTCACAATGAGCAGTTCTTC. This gives the protein CASTPPGHNEQFF.

This chain uses TRBV10-3 with TRBJ2-6; D may be TRBD1 (6 bases). Germline loops: CDR1 ENHRY, CDR2 SYGVKD. The CDR3 extends over 14 amino acids. Trimming left V 4 bases short and J 2 bases short, with 6 bases between. This chain's CDR3 is CAISGGPGANVLTF. In DNA form, the CDR3 reads TGTGCCATCAGTGGGGGGCCTGGGGCCAACGTCCTGACTTTC.

V usage is TRBV11-2 and J usage is TRBJ2-1, with 8 bases aligning to TRBD2. Germline loops: CDR1 SGHAT, CDR2 FQNNGV. The CDR3 is 13 residues long. Trimming at V came to 0 bases and at J to 12 bases, leaving 4 bases not matched to a gene. CDR3 residues: CASSLELAEPQFF. In DNA form, the CDR3 reads TGTGCCAGCAGCTTAGAACTAGCGGAGCCGCAGTTCTTC.

The rearrangement joins TRBV4-2 to TRBJ1-2; D unresolved. CDR3 length: 14 residues. Germline assignment: CDR1 LGHNA and CDR2 YNFKEQ. The ends were cut back, 1 base at V and 0 bases at J, with 6 bases in the middle. The chain's CDR3 is CASSQVPANYGYTF. The CDR3 DNA is TGTGCCAGCAGCCAAGTTCCAGCTAACTATGGCTACACCTTC.

The CDR3: CASSIGTGLYEQYF. The CDR3 nucleotides read TGTGCCAGTAGTATAGGGACAGGGTTGTACGAGCAGTACTTC. The J gene is TRBJ2-7, the V gene TRBV19; TRBD1 aligns across 8 bases. J gave up 4 bases and V 1 base, and 3 bases lay outside the gene matches. CDR1 and CDR2 (germline): LNHDA, SQIVND (reference sequence). The CDR3 contains 14 residues.

The chain joins TRBV2 to TRBJ1-1; D is unresolved. V dropped 7 bases and J dropped 2 bases, with 5 bases sitting between them. The germline V gene encodes CDR1 SNHLY and CDR2 FYNNEI. CDR3 length: 11 amino acids. In DNA form, the CDR3 reads TGTGCCAGCAATATAAACACTGAAGCTTTCTTT. Its protein is CASNINTEAFF.

The chain links TRBV7-2 to TRBJ2-5; D gene uncertain. The CDR3 totals 16 residues. V shed 3 bases and J shed 2 bases, with 16 bases lying between them. The V gene's germline CDR1 is SGHTA and CDR2 FQGNSA. The CDR3 loop is CASSFLGYRFQETQYF. The CDR3 DNA reads as TGTGCCAGCAGCTTCTTGGGGTATCGCTTTCAAGAGACCCAGTACTTC.

The chain joins TRBV11-2 to TRBJ2-3, with D possibly TRBD2 on 6 matching bases. V was shortened by 5 bases and J by 4 bases, with 10 bases between the two germline ends. Germline lookup yields CDR1 SGHAT and CDR2 FQNNGV. This CDR3 comprises 13 residues. Here the CDR3 reads CASSVGLSDTQYF. CDR3 nucleotides: TGTGCCAGCAGCGTGGGACTCTCAGATACGCAGTATTTT. Full variable domain (missing parts from reference TRBV11-2 and TRBJ2-3): EAGVAQSPRYKIIEKRQSVAFWCNPISGHATLYWYQQILGQGPKLLIQFQNNGVVDDSQLPKDRFSAERLKGVDSTLKIQPAKLEDSAVYLCASSVGLSDTQYFGPGTRLTVL.

The CDR3 DNA sequence: TGTGCCAGTAGTGTCGCCCTCGGACCGGGACAGGGGGCGTCTGGCTACACCTTC. Translation: CASSVALGPGQGASGYTF. The chain has TRBV19 and TRBJ1-2, with TRBD1 identical over 12 bases. J was trimmed by 7 bases and V by 5 bases; bases with no gene match: 17. Looked up from germline, CDR1 is LNHDA and CDR2 is SQIVND (reference sequence). This CDR3 spans 18 amino acids.

On this clone: One junction end disagrees with the germline gene, perhaps due to a read error. This chain joins TRBV29-1 and TRBJ1-1; 11 bases line up with TRBD1. CDR3 length: 9 residues. The germline V gene encodes CDR1 SQVTM and CDR2 ANQGSEA. DNA for the CDR3: TGCAGCTCAGGACAGGGGGCTCTCTTT. As protein: CSSGQGALF. Supplemented by reference TRBV29-1 and TRBJ1-1, the full variable domain reads SAVISQKPSRDICQRGTSLTIQCQVDSQVTMMFWYRQQPGQSLTLIATANQGSEATYESGFVIDKFPISRPNLTFSTLTVSNMSPEDSSIYLCSSGQGALFGQGTRLTVV.

This clone showed up just once. V gene TRBV5-8 combines with J gene TRBJ1-1; 7 bases match TRBD1. CDR1 and CDR2 from the germline V gene are SGHTS and YDEGEE. CDR3 length equals 15 residues. V dropped 1 base and J dropped 0; count of bases not matched to a gene: 3. In DNA form, the CDR3 reads TGTGCCAGCAGCTTGCAGGGGGGGGTGAACACTGAAGCTTTCTTT. Amino acids: CASSLQGGVNTEAFF.

The rearrangement joins TRBV5-6 to TRBJ1-2, with D unclear. Trimming removed 2 bases at V and 0 bases at J, with 11 bases between. Germline loops: CDR1 SGHDT, CDR2 YYEEEE. The CDR3 covers 15 residues. The CDR3 DNA reads as TGTGCCAGCAGCTTCCGTTGGAGCACTAACTATGGCTACACCTTC. Translation gives CASSFRWSTNYGYTF.

This clone occurred a few times. This rearrangement joins TRBV5-1 to TRBJ1-1; possibly TRBD1 for D (5 bases). The ends were cut back, 4 bases at V and 0 bases at J, with 10 bases in the middle. Per germline, CDR1 SGHRS and CDR2 YFSETQ. CDR3 length equals 14 residues. The CDR3 nucleotides are TGCGCCAGCAGCACAGGACAATTGAACACTGAAGCTTTCTTT. Residues: CASSTGQLNTEAFF.

This clone was detected only a few times. This sequence joins TRBV4-1 and TRBJ2-7; 9 bases fit TRBD1. This CDR3 has 13 amino acids. In germline, CDR1 is MGHRA, CDR2 YSYEKL. V lost 5 bases and J lost 6; bases outside the gene matches: 5. CDR3 in amino acids: CASSFGQGTEQYF. CDR3 bases: TGCGCCAGCAGCTTTGGACAGGGGACCGAGCAGTACTTC.